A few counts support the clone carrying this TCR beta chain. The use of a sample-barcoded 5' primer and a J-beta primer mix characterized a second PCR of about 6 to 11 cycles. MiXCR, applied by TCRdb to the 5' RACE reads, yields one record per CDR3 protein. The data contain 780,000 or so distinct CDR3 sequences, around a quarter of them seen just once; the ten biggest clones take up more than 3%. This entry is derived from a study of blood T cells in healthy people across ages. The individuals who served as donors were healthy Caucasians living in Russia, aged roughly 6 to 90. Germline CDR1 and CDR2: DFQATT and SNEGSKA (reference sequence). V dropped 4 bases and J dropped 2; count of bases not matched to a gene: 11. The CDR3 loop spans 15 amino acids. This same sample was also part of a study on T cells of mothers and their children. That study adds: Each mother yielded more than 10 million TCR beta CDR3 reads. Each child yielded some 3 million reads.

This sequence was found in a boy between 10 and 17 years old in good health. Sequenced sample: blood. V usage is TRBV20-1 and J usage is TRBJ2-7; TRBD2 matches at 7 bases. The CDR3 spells CSANPGSSGAYEQYF. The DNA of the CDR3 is TGCAGTGCTAACCCTGGTTCGAGCGGGGCCTACGAGCAGTACTTC.